This T cell receptor beta chain was sequenced in a study of blood T cell repertoires in COVID-19. For the study at large: The samples span acute and convalescent COVID-19 from the United States, Italy and Spain. In each case, the material was cDNA or gDNA derived from T cells, B-cell-depleted T cells, or PBMCs.

This clone was observed a few times. Germline V gene data show CDR1 as SGHVS and CDR2 as FQNEAQ. With 6 bases removed from V and 0 bases from J, the gap between germline ends came to 9 bases. The CDR3 has 13 amino acids. The protocol was immunoSEQ multiplex PCR, while the TCRdb copy is restricted to in-frame clones and leaves out a portion. The sample contains about 160,000 clones, roughly 80% of which appear only once. The chain is built from TRBV7-8 and TRBJ2-7; D might be TRBD2 (6 bases). Material: peripheral blood. The TCR originated in a man aged 60 to 69 with acute or convalescent COVID-19. CDR3 residues: CASRYGSSYEQYF. The CDR3 nucleotides read TGTGCCAGCAGGTACGGGAGCTCCTACGAGCAGTACTTC. Together with reference TRBV7-8 and TRBJ2-7, the CDR3 gives the full variable domain: GAGVSQSPRYKVAKRGQDVALRCDPISGHVSLFWYQQALGQGPEFLTYFQNEAQLDKSGLPSDRFFAERPEGSVSTLKIQRTQQEDSAVYLCASRYGSSYEQYFGPGTRLTVT.